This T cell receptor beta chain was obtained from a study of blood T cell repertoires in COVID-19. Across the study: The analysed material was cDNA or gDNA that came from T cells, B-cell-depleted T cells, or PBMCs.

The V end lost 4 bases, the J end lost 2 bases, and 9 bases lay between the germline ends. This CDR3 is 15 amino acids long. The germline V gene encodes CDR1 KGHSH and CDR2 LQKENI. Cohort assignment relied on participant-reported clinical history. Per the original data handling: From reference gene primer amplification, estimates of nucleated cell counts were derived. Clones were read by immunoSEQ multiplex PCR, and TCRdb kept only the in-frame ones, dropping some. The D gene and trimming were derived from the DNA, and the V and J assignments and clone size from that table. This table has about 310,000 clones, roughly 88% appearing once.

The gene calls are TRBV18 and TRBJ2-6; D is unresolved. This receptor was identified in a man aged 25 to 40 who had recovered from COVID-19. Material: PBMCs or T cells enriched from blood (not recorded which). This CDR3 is CASSLERAGANVLTF. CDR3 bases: TGTGCCAGCTCACTCGAACGGGCTGGGGCCAACGTCCTGACTTTC.